These 8 T cell receptor beta chains were sequenced from one sample in a study of regulatory T cells in long-lasting Graves disease. In building TCR beta libraries, iRepertoire HTBI primers were used together with Arm-PCR of CDR3 regions. TCRdb recomputed calls from the multiplex PCR reads with MiXCR, one row per CDR3 protein. Of some 500,000 distinct CDR3 sequences in the sample, about 16% are singletons; the top ten hold approximately 25%. Time point of the sample: newly diagnosed GD, antithyroid drugs for less than 3 months. PBMC RNA served as the TCR library source. These records were also assigned to another study, of T cells in Graves' hyperthyroidism and ophthalmopathy.

Source: peripheral blood mononuclear cells (PBMCs), taken at new diagnosis, from a patient treated with antithyroid drugs. The source is a middle-aged woman with Graves disease.

This clonotype was counted at least ten times. The rearrangement links TRBV12-3 or TRBV12-4 to TRBJ1-5; D is undetermined. This CDR3 has 15 residues. Trimming removed 2 bases from V and 0 bases from J, with 8 bases in between. The CDR3 spells CASSLPRDSNQPQHF. In DNA form, the CDR3 reads TGTGCCAGCAGTTTACCCAGAGATAGCAATCAGCCCCAGCATTTT.

This clonotype was observed at least ten times. This chain links TRBV5-4 with TRBJ2-7; 7 bases fit TRBD1. This CDR3 spans 13 amino acids. Germline V gene data show CDR1 as SGHNT and CDR2 as YYREEE (reference sequence). V dropped 3 bases and J dropped 7; count of bases not matched to a gene: 7. For the CDR3, the DNA is TGTGCCAGCAGCTCAACAGGGGCCGGTGAGCAGTACTTC. Translated, it gives CASSSTGAGEQYF.

V and J are TRBV5-8 and TRBJ1-6, with 7 bases lining up with TRBD1. CDR1 is SGHTS and CDR2 is YDEGEE in the germline V gene. V trimming: 2 bases; J trimming: 9 bases; junction bases outside the gene matches: 11. CDR3 length: 16 residues. In DNA form, the CDR3 reads TGTGCCAGCAGCTTCACCGGAGGGGACAGTTCTTCACCCCTCCACTTT. It is translated as CASSFTGGDSSSPLHF. Based on the CDR3 plus reference TRBV5-8 and TRBJ1-6, the full variable domain is EAGVTQSPTHLIKTRGQQATLRCSPISGHTSVYWYQQALGLGLQFLLWYDEGEERNRGNFPPRFSGRQFPNYSSELNVNALELEDSALYLCASSFTGGDSSSPLHFGNGTRLTVT.

The genes are TRBV12-3 or TRBV12-4 and TRBJ2-1; 7 bases are a match to TRBD1. The trim removed 6 bases at V and 11 bases at J, leaving 7 bases unmatched. This CDR3 spans 12 amino acids. The CDR3 DNA reads as TGTGCCAGCAGCTCGAACAGGGGCCAGCAGTTCTTC. It translates to CASSSNRGQQFF.

This chain uses TRBV7-9 with TRBJ2-3; 9 positions agree with TRBD2. CDR3 length: 16 residues. With V trimmed by 3 bases and J by 5 bases, 9 bases remained unmatched. CDR1 and CDR2 (germline): SEHNR, FQNEAQ (reference sequence). The chain's CDR3 is CASSFSAGGAGDTQYF. The CDR3 DNA is TGTGCCAGCAGCTTTTCTGCGGGGGGGGCTGGAGATACGCAGTATTTT. Complete variable domain (other parts from reference TRBV7-9 and TRBJ2-3): DTGVSQNPRHKITKRGQNVTFRCDPISEHNRLYWYRQTLGQGPEFLTYFQNEAQLEKSRLLSDRFSAERPKGSFSTLEIQRTEQGDSAMYLCASSFSAGGAGDTQYFGPGTRLTVL.

In its sample, this clonotype was seen many times. The V gene is TRBV3-1, the J gene TRBJ2-7; perhaps D is TRBD1 or TRBD2 (5 bases each). V shed 0 bases and J shed 2 bases, with 17 bases lying between them. CDR3 size: 17 residues. Germline CDR1 is LGHDT and CDR2 is YNNKEL (reference sequence). Written as DNA, the CDR3 is TGTGCCAGCAGCCAAGATGGACTCCGAAAGGGACCCTACGAGCAGTACTTC. It yields the protein CASSQDGLRKGPYEQYF.

This clonotype was detected a few times. This chain connects TRBV11-2 to TRBJ2-2; 15 bases line up with TRBD2. This CDR3 has 17 amino acids. Germline V lookup: CDR1 SGHAT, CDR2 FQNNGV. With V trimmed by 5 bases and J by 5 bases, 6 bases remained unmatched. Written as DNA, the CDR3 is TGTGCCAGCAGCCCCGGACTAGCGGGGGGGAAAACCGGGGAGCTGTTTTTT. Encoded protein: CASSPGLAGGKTGELFF. Looking up the rest from reference TRBV11-2 and TRBJ2-2 gives the full variable domain: EAGVAQSPRYKIIEKRQSVAFWCNPISGHATLYWYQQILGQGPKLLIQFQNNGVVDDSQLPKDRFSAERLKGVDSTLKIQPAKLEDSAVYLCASSPGLAGGKTGELFFGEGSRLTVL.

The genes are TRBV12-5 and TRBJ1-5; D is possibly TRBD1 (6 bases). The germline V and J ends were trimmed by 1 base and 3 bases, with 19 bases remaining between them. CDR3 length: 18 residues. Germline lookup yields CDR1 LGHNT and CDR2 FRNRAP. The CDR3 reads CASGLALVGGGPNQPQHF. In DNA form, the CDR3 reads TGTGCTAGTGGTTTGGCCCTTGTGGGTGGGGGCCCCAATCAGCCCCAGCATTTT.